A single sample gave rise to the 10 T cell receptor beta chains below, sequenced in a study of glioma-infiltrating T cells. The iRepertoire nested amplicon-rescue multiplex PCR amplified TCR alpha and beta CDR3s from RNA. TCRdb redid the calling of the multiplex PCR reads with MiXCR, one entry per CDR3 protein. This table holds 300,000 to 450,000 distinct CDR3 sequences, roughly two fifths found once. Sequenced sample: glioma tissue, nonneoplastic brain tissue, or PBMCs (not recorded which). The receptors shown here come from a human donor with low-grade glioma or glioblastoma, undergoing nonglioma brain surgery, or in good health (not recorded which).

The V call is TRBV20-1, the J call TRBJ2-5; 10 nucleotides agree with TRBD1. The CDR3 contains 17 residues. The V segment lost 3 bases and the J segment 3 bases; nucleotides outside the gene matches: 13. Germline V lookup: CDR1 DFQATT, CDR2 SNEGSKA (reference sequence). The DNA for the CDR3 is TGCAGTGCTAGCGCTCTTGCTCTCGGGACAGGGGAAGAGACCCAGTACTTC. This codes for CSASALALGTGEETQYF.

This sequence joins TRBV7-2 and TRBJ2-7; 12 bases agree with TRBD2. Trimming removed 4 bases from V and 3 bases from J; junction bases left unmatched: 4. The CDR3 loop spans 15 amino acids. CDR1 SGHTA and CDR2 FQGNSA come from the germline V gene. The CDR3: CASSSRLAGDYEQYF. As DNA, the CDR3 is TGTGCCAGCAGCTCCCGACTAGCGGGGGACTACGAGCAGTACTTC.

Only a few counts were recorded for this clonotype. The chain recombines TRBV24-1 with TRBJ1-2; 9 bases match TRBD1. Germline V gene lookup returns CDR1 KGHDR and CDR2 SFDVKD. CDR3 length: 13 residues. Losses at the gene ends were 4 bases for V and 8 bases for J; bases not matched to a gene: 4. CDR3 residues: CATSDSGQGGYTF. The CDR3 DNA reads TGTGCCACCAGTGACTCGGGACAGGGAGGCTACACCTTC.

The DNA of the CDR3 is TGTGCCAGCAGCTTCGTTGGGCCTTCCTACGAGCAGTACTTC. This codes for CASSFVGPSYEQYF. V and J are TRBV7-2 and TRBJ2-7; D is undetermined. Germline V gene lookup returns CDR1 SGHTA and CDR2 FQGNSA. The ends were cut back, 3 bases at V and 1 base at J, with 10 bases in the middle. This CDR3 comprises 14 residues.

This clonotype has only a few counts. This sequence joins TRBV7-6 and TRBJ2-1, with 8 bases identical to TRBD1. J gave up 1 base and V 5 bases, and 7 bases lay outside the gene matches. CDR3 length: 16 amino acids. The germline CDR1 and CDR2 sequences are SGHVS and FNYEAQ. This chain's CDR3 is CASSRFTGGSYNEQFF. CDR3 nucleotide sequence: TGTGCCAGCAGCAGATTCACAGGGGGATCCTACAATGAGCAGTTCTTC.

The rearrangement links TRBV2 to TRBJ1-1; weak D call: TRBD1 (5 bases). The length of the CDR3 is 14 residues. The ends were cut back, 9 bases at V and 4 bases at J, with 18 bases in the middle. CDR1 is SNHLY and CDR2 is FYNNEI in the germline V gene. Here the CDR3 DNA reads TGTGCCAGGGGGGGGGTAACGCCCGGCACTGAAGCTTTCTTT. This sequence encodes CARGGVTPGTEAFF.

A word on this clonotype: This clone may be a read error of a much larger clone one base away. This chain connects TRBV27 to TRBJ2-3; D may be TRBD1 (5 bases). The germline CDR1 and CDR2 sequences are MNHEY and SMNVEV (reference sequence). This CDR3 contains 14 residues. V was cut by 1 base and J by 4 bases, with 9 bases left in between. CDR3 coding DNA: TGTGCCAGCAGTTTATTCGCAGGGCCAGATACGCAGTATTTT. Translation: CASSLFAGPDTQYF.

In its sample, this clonotype was seen many times. The chain employs TRBV27 and TRBJ2-7; 7 bases map to TRBD2. V was clipped by 10 bases and J by 2 bases; unmatched bases: 8. The CDR3 is 13 residues long. Germline V gives CDR1 MNHEY, CDR2 SMNVEV (reference sequence). The chain's CDR3 is CATGGGRAYEQYF. The CDR3 bases are TGTGCCACCGGTGGAGGGAGGGCCTACGAGCAGTACTTC.

The CDR3, as DNA: TGCGCCAGCAGCCAAGAACTTAGGACTAGCGGCTCCTACGAGCAGTACTTC. Protein: CASSQELRTSGSYEQYF. This rearrangement joins TRBV4-1 to TRBJ2-7; the match to TRBD2 covers 10 bases. The J segment lost 0 bases and the V segment lost 0 bases, leaving 5 bases of the junction unmatched. CDR1 MGHRA and CDR2 YSYEKL come from the germline V gene. CDR3 size: 17 residues.

In its sample, this clonotype was seen a few times. This sequence joins TRBV28 and TRBJ1-2, with TRBD1 matching over 8 bases. The CDR3 runs to 13 residues. Germline CDR1 and CDR2: MDHEN and SYDVKM. After removal of 6 bases from V and 4 bases from J, the junction contained 4 bases not matched to a gene. The CDR3 DNA follows: TGTGCCAGCAGACAAGACAGGGGCTATGGCTACACCTTC. It codes for CASRQDRGYGYTF.